This T cell receptor beta chain came from a study of T cell responses to AZD1222 COVID-19 vaccine. Clones were sequenced by immunoSEQ multiplex PCR, and TCRdb holds only the in-frame ones, with some missing. The sample carries 45,000 to 60,000 clones, approximately 83% recorded once. Study results and caveats: Just a handful of AZD1222 recipients were seropositive at baseline. Clonal diversity was possibly underestimated, and white British individuals and females predominated among donors.

Comments on this clone: Its antigen is currently unknown.

With V trimmed by 1 base and J by 1 base, 6 bases remained unmatched. Germline V lookup: CDR1 GTSNPN, CDR2 SVGIG (reference sequence). The CDR3 loop spans 16 amino acids. The TCR comes from an adult in good health. V usage is TRBV30 and J usage is TRBJ2-1; 8 bases match TRBD2. Material: peripheral blood, obtained on day 0 of AZD1222 vaccination. DNA for the CDR3: TGTGCCTGGAGTGGATCTAGCGGGTATTCCTACAATGAGCAGTTCTTC. This translates into CAWSGSSGYSYNEQFF.